Detailed here is one T cell receptor beta chain. Its antigen is still unknown. This entry comes from a study of CXCR3-negative and CXCR3-positive naive CD8 T cells. The overall study: With about 1.5 +/- 0.3 million reads per library, the TRB reads numbered around 140 million in total. Findings and caveats of the study: In both naive subsets diversity was comparably high, whereas memory CD8+ cells showed much lower diversity. Hydrophobicity was higher for TRB CDR3s found in CXCR3-positive naive cells than in CXCR3-negative naive cells.

Naive CD8+ T cells showed CD45RO-CCR7+CD27+CD95-. This CDR3 has 14 amino acids. Looked up from germline, CDR1 is MNHNS and CDR2 is SASEGT. The authors made the TRB cDNA libraries by 5' RACE using UMI labels. Reprocessing the 5' RACE reads, TCRdb reports a single entry for every CDR3 protein and omits DNA. This sample's clone table lists roughly 130,000 distinct CDR3 sequences. The specimen sequenced was naive CXCR3+ CD8+ T cells from blood. Noted subset: CD45RO-CCR7+CD27+CD95- naive CD8+ T cells expressing CXCR3 (TNR3+). The chain uses TRBV6-1 and TRBJ2-7; the D gene TCRdb calls, TRBD2, cannot be checked with no DNA. The sequence derives from a human donor in good health. Some clones in this sample may be carry-over from other donors' samples. CDR3 amino acids: CASSDSLSSYEQYF.